The T cell receptor beta chain described here comes from a study of blood T cell repertoires in COVID-19. Background on the study: Both acute and convalescent COVID-19 samples were obtained from the United States, Italy and Spain. The analysed material was cDNA or gDNA that came from T cells, B-cell-depleted T cells, or PBMCs.

Only in-frame clones appear in the TCRdb table, and some are missing; sequencing was by immunoSEQ multiplex PCR. The sample carries 270,000 or so clones, nearly 90% recorded once. The CDR3 runs 15 residues. Germline V lookup: CDR1 MNHEY, CDR2 SMNVEV (reference sequence). V was pared by 0 bases and J by 5 bases, with 13 bases between. This chain links TRBV27 with TRBJ2-5; no reliable D call. This receptor was taken from a woman aged 25 to 45 with COVID-19, enrolled during active disease. The sequenced sample was peripheral blood. CDR3 sequence: CASSLSPRSLETQYF. CDR3 nucleotide sequence: TGTGCCAGCAGTTTATCTCCCAGATCGCTGGAGACCCAGTACTTC.